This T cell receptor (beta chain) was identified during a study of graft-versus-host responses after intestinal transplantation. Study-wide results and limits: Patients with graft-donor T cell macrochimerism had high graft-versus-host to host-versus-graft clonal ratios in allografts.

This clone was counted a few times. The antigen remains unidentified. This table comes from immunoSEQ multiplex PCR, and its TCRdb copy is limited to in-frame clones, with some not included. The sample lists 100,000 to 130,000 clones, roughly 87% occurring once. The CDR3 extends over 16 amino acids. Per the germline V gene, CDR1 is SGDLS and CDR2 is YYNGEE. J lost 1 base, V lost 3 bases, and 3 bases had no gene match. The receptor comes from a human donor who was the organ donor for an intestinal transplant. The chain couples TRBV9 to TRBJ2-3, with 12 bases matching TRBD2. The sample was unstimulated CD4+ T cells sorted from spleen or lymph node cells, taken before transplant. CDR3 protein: CASSALAGGRTDTQYF. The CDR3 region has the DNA TGTGCCAGCAGCGCACTAGCGGGGGGACGCACAGATACGCAGTATTTT.